This T cell receptor beta chain was sequenced for a study of cytomegalovirus exposure and HLA in healthy donors (dated by TCRdb to 2016 to 2017). At the level of the whole study: In an earlier analysis of several hundred of the donors, 276 Gb of sequence data and just under 120 million unique TCR beta sequences from 180 million or so T cells were reported. About 280 gigabases of sequencing data and 70 million to 95 million unique TCR sequences made up an early release that covered some 640 HLA-typed donors. The genetic ancestry cluster associated with self-reported Caucasian donors included roughly four fifths of the roughly 400 genotyped donors. The study aimed to test whether cataloging public T cell receptors could reveal signatures of past pathogen exposure. The study used immunosequencing to profile the T cell repertoires of 670 or so subjects and linked those repertoires to cytomegalovirus serostatus. A separate validation cohort of 100 to 150 different subjects was used in addition to the approximately 670-subject first cohort. The study combined high-throughput TCR immunosequencing, statistical association of individual TCRs with disease status, and machine learning to predict cytomegalovirus infection status. A later analysis re-analyzed previously published TCR beta repertoires from 600 to 850 donors and added high-resolution HLA genotyping to study TCR occurrence patterns. Rather than using new phenotypic data, the later analysis identified candidate immune exposures from TCR beta sequences and from how often those sequences occurred across donors. An earlier analysis of about 620 of the donors applied high-throughput TCR beta sequencing to assess whether each TCR beta V gene segment acted as functional or pseudogenic. Donor age, sex, ethnicity and CMV serostatus were compiled alongside the repertoire data. Genome-wide SNP genotypes for about 65% of the roughly 670 donors were used in a later genetic analysis, which treated that subset as a discovery cohort. Every repertoire in the discovery cohort had been generated on one and the same sequencing platform. Both class I and class II loci were covered by HLA typing, at four-digit resolution. Typing coverage differed by locus: A, B, C, DRB1 and DQB1 were typed in about 629-640 donors, DQA1 in 522, DPA1 in 606, and DPB1 in around 440. Because of strong linkage in the cohort, a handful of DR-DQ haplotypes were treated as single units for association and clustering. On average, about 240,000 unique TCR beta nucleotide sequences were sequenced per donor among some 430 genotyped donors of the cohort, with around 19% of those sequences being non-productive.

The cohort consisted of 666 healthy bone marrow donors. Cohort members were all nominally healthy when sampled, although unrecorded immune exposures were likely present. The donor tested CMV seropositive, placing the donor among the 250 to 350 seropositive members of the cohort. A peripheral blood sample was collected from each donor, and TCR beta sequencing was performed on peripheral blood mononuclear cells. Genomic DNA extraction from the blood cell samples was performed with the Qiagen DNeasy Blood Extraction Kit. Via the germline V gene (reference sequence), CDR1 is MNHNY and CDR2 SVGAGI. The CDR3 runs 14 residues from the cysteine to the phenylalanine. Only CDR3 DNA remains: 42 bases, in frame from the first base. At the junction V is shortened by 8 bases and J by 6 bases; bases outside the gene matches: 8. Library prep was done by the immunoSEQ multiplex PCR assay. The multiplex PCR relied on a mix of 60 forward primers for TCR Vbeta segments and 13 reverse primers for TCR Jbeta segments. A multiplex PCR assay on genomic DNA amplified the CDR3 region of rearranged TCR beta genes. On the Illumina HiSeq System, the amplified TCR beta libraries were sequenced as 87-base-pair reads. The authors processed their data as follows. In a later analysis, some 80 million unique TCR beta chains were counted across the roughly 670 repertoires, and about 9.9 million of these chains were shared by at least two donors. Raw reads were error-corrected and collapsed into unique sequences by a nearest-neighbor algorithm in which closely related sequences were merged to remove PCR and sequencing errors. To assign V, D and J gene segments, CDR3 sequences were aligned to IMGT reference sequences. For a sequence to be retained, a match of at least six nucleotides to both a V gene segment and a J gene segment was required. A rearrangement was called productive if the CDR3 had no stop codons and remained in frame with V and J, and every other rearrangement was called non-productive. Following IMGT convention, CDR3 was defined as the stretch from the second conserved V-encoded cysteine up to the conserved J-encoded phenylalanine. The earlier analysis of about 640 of the donors excluded any sequence lacking an unambiguous match to a single V gene segment. An earlier analysis of 587 of the donors classified V segments as functional when productive rearrangements were above 56.7% and as segregating when the standard deviation between donors was above 5%. A statistical classification framework was built to diagnose cytomegalovirus status from the catalog of TCR beta chain sequences. In a later analysis, V and J genes were assigned by comparing TCR nucleotide sequences against IMGT/GENE-DB human TR gene sequences. Using the TCRdist pipeline, a later analysis assigned CDR3 sequences along with most-parsimonious VDJ recombination scenarios. In a later analysis, each TCR beta chain was defined by its CDR3 amino acid sequence together with its V-gene family, and reads without a unique V-gene family were excluded. In a later analysis, fewer than 650 highly shared, low-generation-probability nucleotide sequences were removed to address suspected cross-contamination and a sequencing artifact. A later analysis calculated a clonal expansion index for each public chain from normalized within-repertoire ranks of inferred template counts. In a later analysis, generation probabilities were computed using a VDJ recombination model fitted to out-of-frame rearrangements, and the results were checked against IGoR. A later analysis scored TCR-TCR, TCR-HLA and TCR-CMV co-occurrence with hypergeometric tests, applying a repertoire-size bias correction to TCR pairs. A later analysis estimated false discovery rates by permuting HLA or CMV assignments 20 times. A later analysis grouped co-occurring TCRs with DBSCAN, adding TCRdist sequence similarity when clustering within HLA-allele-positive subsets. Repertoires with fewer than 30,000 or more than 120,000 public chains were left out of co-occurrence clustering, as were about 5 repertoires with anomalous nucleotide sharing. The immuneACCESS repertoire file appears here via TCRdb, limited to in-frame rearrangements. These files lack a portion of the clones; in checked studies, under half of the deficit traces to unresolved V genes, and the cause of the others is not known. The D gene and trimming were derived from the DNA, and the V and J assignments and clone size from that table. The record for this sample contains about 200,000 clones. 0.9% to 1.4% of the sample lies in the top ten.

Overall study outcomes, separate from this receptor: The presence/absence analyses assumed that sequencing depth was roughly uniform across donors, and that assumption may not be true. In an earlier analysis of fewer than 700 of the donors, most TCR beta V segments appeared in productive rearrangements about 87% or about 30% of the time, broadly matching IMGT annotations. In this cohort, only TCR beta chains were sequenced, and detectable features were limited by the absence of alpha or paired-chain data. In both the original and validation cohorts, the classifier was reported to diagnose cytomegalovirus status with high specificity and sensitivity. Correlated functional status among segregating V segments might reflect linkage disequilibrium, but an unknown experimental factor could not be ruled out. V-gene and J-gene trimming of TCR beta chains was associated with a missense DCLRE1C variant in a later genetic analysis, and the association was replicated in an independent cohort. Most CMV-associated TCR beta chains appeared to be HLA-restricted in a later analysis, and the HLA associations seemed to be driven largely by CMV exposure. A later analysis found that TCR association rates varied across HLA loci, with DRB1 alleles showing the most associated TCRs and HLA-C alleles the fewest. Three of the identified cytomegalovirus-associated TCR beta chains were confirmed in vitro to be specific for cytomegalovirus antigens. Because counts were too low, seventeen rarely observed V segments, including chromosome 9 orphons, were excluded from the earlier analysis of under 650 of the donors. A total of fewer than 200 TCR beta chains were listed by the study as associated with cytomegalovirus. Because HLA typing was unavailable for some donors at each locus, only the typed subset was used in association tests. According to the authors, the approach could potentially be generalized to other disease states and immunological phenotypes. A further reported finding was that TCR beta sequences accurately predicted the HLA-A and HLA-B alleles for most subjects in the first cohort. A later analysis reported that several top co-occurrence clusters appeared linked to parvovirus B19, influenza, CMV and Epstein-Barr virus. Immune exposure information for the cohort was limited to CMV serostatus. A later analysis associated 16,951 TCR beta sequences with specific HLA alleles at a false discovery rate of 0.05. Across donors, most TCR sequences were observed very rarely, whereas some public TCRs were present in many individuals. Compared with the roughly 670-donor mean, donors in an Asian-associated ancestry cluster had fewer N-insertions in productive TCRs, according to a later genetic analysis. The sequencing pipeline was judged likely to have produced a cluster of highly shared sequence variants as a technical artifact. In a later analysis, HLA-associated TCR beta chains showed more clonal expansion and lower generation probabilities than non-associated chains that were equally common. When HLA alleles, especially DR and DQ, strongly co-occurred, TCR associations were difficult to assign to individual alleles. Some IMGT-functional V segments, including TRBV6-2 and TRBV6-3, could not be distinguished by the 87-base-pair reads and were therefore excluded.

Comments on this clone: Its specific antigen is unknown.

Sequenced material: PBMCs. The sequence joins TRBV6-6 to TRBJ2-7; TRBD1 lines up with 12 middle nucleotides. The clonotype comes from a girl aged 2-10 years in good health and CMV-seropositive. The nucleotide sequence reads TGTGCCAGCGGATCCGGGACAGGGGGCGCCGAGCAGTACTTC. This gives the protein CASGSGTGGAEQYF.